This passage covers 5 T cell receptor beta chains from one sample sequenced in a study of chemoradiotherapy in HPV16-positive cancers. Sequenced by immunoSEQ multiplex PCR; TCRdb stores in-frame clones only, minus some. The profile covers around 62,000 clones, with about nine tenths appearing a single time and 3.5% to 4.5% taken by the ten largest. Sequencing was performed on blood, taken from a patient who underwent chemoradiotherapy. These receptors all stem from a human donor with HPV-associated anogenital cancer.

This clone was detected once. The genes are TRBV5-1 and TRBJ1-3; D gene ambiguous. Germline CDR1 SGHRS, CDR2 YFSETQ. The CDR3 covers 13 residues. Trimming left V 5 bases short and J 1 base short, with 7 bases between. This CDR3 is CASREGSGNTIYF. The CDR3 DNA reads TGCGCCAGCAGAGAAGGATCTGGAAACACCATATATTTT.

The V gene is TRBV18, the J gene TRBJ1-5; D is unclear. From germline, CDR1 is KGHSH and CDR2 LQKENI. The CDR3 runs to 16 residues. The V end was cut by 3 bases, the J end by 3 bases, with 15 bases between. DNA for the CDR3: TGTGCCAGCTCACCTGTTCGTTGGGATCCCAATCAGCCCCAGCATTTT. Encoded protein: CASSPVRWDPNQPQHF. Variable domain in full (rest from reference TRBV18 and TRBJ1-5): NAGVMQNPRHLVRRRGQEARLRCSPMKGHSHVYWYRQLPEEGLKFMVYLQKENIIDESGMPKERFSAEFPKEGPSILRIQQVVRGDSAAYFCASSPVRWDPNQPQHFGDGTRLSIL.

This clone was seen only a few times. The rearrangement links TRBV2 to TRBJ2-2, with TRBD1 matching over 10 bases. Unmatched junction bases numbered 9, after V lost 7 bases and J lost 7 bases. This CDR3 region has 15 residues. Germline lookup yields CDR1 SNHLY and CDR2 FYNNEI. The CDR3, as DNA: TGTGCCAGCACTATCAGACAGGGGGCGATCGGGGAGCTGTTTTTT. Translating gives CASTIRQGAIGELFF.

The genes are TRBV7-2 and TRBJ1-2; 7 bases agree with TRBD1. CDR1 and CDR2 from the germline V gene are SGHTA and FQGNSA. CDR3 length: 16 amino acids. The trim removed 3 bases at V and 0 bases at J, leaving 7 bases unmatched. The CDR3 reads CASSFNRDRANYGYTF. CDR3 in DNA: TGTGCCAGCAGCTTTAACCGGGACAGAGCTAACTATGGCTACACCTTC.

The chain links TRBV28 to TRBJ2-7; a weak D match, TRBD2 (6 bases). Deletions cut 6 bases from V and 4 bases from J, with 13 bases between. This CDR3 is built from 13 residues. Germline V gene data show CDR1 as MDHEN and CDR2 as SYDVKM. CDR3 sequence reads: CASRSRGLYEQYF. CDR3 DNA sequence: TGTGCCAGCAGGAGTAGGGGACTTTACGAGCAGTACTTC.